This TCR beta chain emerged from a study of CD8 T cells in Susac syndrome. Turning to the study itself: Among sequenced Susac syndrome patients, more than five had active disease and eight or nine were in remission. General study results and limits: The study acknowledged a relatively small number of individuals in its TCR sequencing and HLA analysis.

This CDR3 region has 15 residues. The V segment lost 7 bases and the J segment 8 bases; nucleotides outside the gene matches: 10. Germline CDR1 reads ENHRY; CDR2 reads SYGVKD. Patients with Susac syndrome met diagnostic criteria defined recently for definite or probable disease. Remarks on this clonotype: Its antigen is still unknown.

Random-hexamer reverse transcription was applied to roughly 0.5 to 1 ug RNA. Amplification of TCR beta CDR3 across 54 Vbeta and 13 Jbeta was performed with immunoSEQ multiplex PCR. TCRdb fed the immunoSEQ multiplex PCR reads into MiXCR, producing one record per CDR3 protein. Among about 190,000 distinct CDR3 sequences, roughly 94% were seen once, and the ten largest hold around 0.16%. The specimen sequenced was CD8+ T cells from PBMCs. The chain links TRBV10-3 to TRBJ2-1; 11 bases fit TRBD2. The sequence was obtained from a human donor with Susac syndrome. CDR3 protein: CAITELAGARDEQFF. CDR3 DNA: TGTGCCATCACTGAACTAGCGGGAGCCCGGGATGAGCAGTTCTTC.